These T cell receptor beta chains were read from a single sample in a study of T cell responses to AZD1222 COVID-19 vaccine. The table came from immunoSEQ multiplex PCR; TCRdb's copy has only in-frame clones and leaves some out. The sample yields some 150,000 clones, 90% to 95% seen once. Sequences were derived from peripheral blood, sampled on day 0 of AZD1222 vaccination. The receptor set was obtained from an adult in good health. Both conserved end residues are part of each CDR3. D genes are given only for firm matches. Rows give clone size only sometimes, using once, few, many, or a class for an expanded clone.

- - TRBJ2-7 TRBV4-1 CASSRGLGGNSYEQYF TGCGCCAGCAGCAGAGGACTAGGGGGGAATTCCTACGAGCAGTACTTC
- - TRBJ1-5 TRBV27 CASSLFGTARNQPQHF TGTGCCAGCAGTTTATTTGGGACGGCACGCAATCAGCCCCAGCATTTT
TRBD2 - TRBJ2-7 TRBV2 CASSPSRAGGPDEQYF TGTGCCAGCAGTCCATCCCGCGCGGGAGGGCCGGACGAGCAGTACTTC
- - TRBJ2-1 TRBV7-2 CASSLGVATLNEQFF TGTGCCAGCAGCTTAGGAGTAGCGACCTTAAATGAGCAGTTCTTC
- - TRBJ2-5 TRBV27 CASSRLYQETQYF TGTGCCAGCAGTCGCTTGTACCAAGAGACCCAGTACTTC
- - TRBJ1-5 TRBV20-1 CSASISSNQPQHF TGCAGTGCTAGTATAAGTAGCAATCAGCCCCAGCATTTT
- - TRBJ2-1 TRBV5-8 CASSLGSGADNEQFF TGTGCCAGCAGCTTGGGGTCTGGGGCAGACAATGAGCAGTTCTTC
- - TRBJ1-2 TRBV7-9 CASSLKPLEDGYTF TGTGCCAGCAGCTTAAAACCCCTAGAGGATGGCTACACCTTC
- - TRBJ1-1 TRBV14 CASSQDQPNTEAFF TGTGCCAGCAGCCAAGATCAGCCGAACACTGAAGCTTTCTTT
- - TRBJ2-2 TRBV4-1 CASSQRGLPTGELFF TGCGCCAGCAGCCAAAGAGGACTACCCACCGGGGAGCTGTTTTTT
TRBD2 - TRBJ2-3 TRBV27 CASSLLLAGEEDTQYF TGTGCCAGCAGTTTATTACTAGCGGGAGAGGAAGATACGCAGTATTTT
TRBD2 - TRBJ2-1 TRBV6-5 CASSYSTLAGVYEQFF TGTGCCAGCAGTTACTCGACTCTAGCGGGAGTTTATGAGCAGTTCTTC
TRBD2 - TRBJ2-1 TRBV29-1 CSVRIAGAQGEQFF TGCAGCGTTCGAATAGCGGGAGCCCAGGGTGAGCAGTTCTTC
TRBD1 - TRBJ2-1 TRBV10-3 CAISDHRGYNEQFF TGTGCCATCAGTGACCACAGGGGGTACAATGAGCAGTTCTTC
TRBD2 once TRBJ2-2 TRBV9 CASSARLAVNTGELFF TGTGCCAGCAGCGCTAGACTAGCCGTGAACACCGGGGAGCTGTTTTTT
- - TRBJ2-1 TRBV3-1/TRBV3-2 CASSQGGRTYEQFF TGTGCCAGCAGCCAAGGAGGTCGTACGTATGAGCAGTTCTTC
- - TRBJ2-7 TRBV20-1 CSASSYRGGEQYF TGCAGTGCTAGTTCCTACCGGGGAGGCGAGCAGTACTTC
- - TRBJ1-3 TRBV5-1 CASSPGLTDNTIYF TGCGCCAGCAGTCCCGGTCTGACAGATAACACCATATATTTT
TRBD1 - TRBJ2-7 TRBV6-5 CASSPRDRDDEQYF TGTGCCAGCAGTCCCCGGGACAGGGACGACGAGCAGTACTTC
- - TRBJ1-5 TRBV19 CARPGSKPQHF TGTGCCAGACCAGGGTCAAAGCCCCAGCATTTT
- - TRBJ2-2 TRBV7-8 CASSLVAWWDGNTGELFF TGTGCCAGCAGCTTAGTAGCATGGTGGGACGGGAACACCGGGGAGCTGTTTTTT
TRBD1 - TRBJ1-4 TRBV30 CAWSTGTGGEGEKLFF TGTGCCTGGAGTACTGGGACAGGGGGCGAGGGGGAAAAACTGTTTTTT
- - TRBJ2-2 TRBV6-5 CASSYSHAANTGELFF TGTGCCAGCAGTTACTCCCACGCCGCGAACACCGGGGAGCTGTTTTTT
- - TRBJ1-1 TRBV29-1 CSADEGETEAFF TGCAGCGCTGATGAGGGGGAAACTGAAGCTTTCTTT
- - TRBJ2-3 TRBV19 CASRGGTDTQYF TGTGCCAGTAGGGGGGGAACAGATACGCAGTATTTT
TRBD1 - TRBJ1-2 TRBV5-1 CASSFSGTGEGYTF TGCGCCAGCAGCTTTTCCGGGACAGGGGAAGGCTACACCTTC
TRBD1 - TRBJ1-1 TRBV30 CAWSGQGDTEAFF TGTGCCTGGAGCGGACAGGGGGACACTGAAGCTTTCTTT
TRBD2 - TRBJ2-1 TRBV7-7 CASSPTLAGVYDEQFF TGTGCCAGCAGCCCAACTCTAGCGGGAGTTTACGATGAGCAGTTCTTC
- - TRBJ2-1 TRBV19 CASKTTDTSSYNEQFF TGTGCCAGTAAGACGACAGACACAAGCTCCTACAATGAGCAGTTCTTC
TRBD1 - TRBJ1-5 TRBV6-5 CASRGQGASQPQHF TGTGCCAGCAGGGGACAGGGGGCAAGTCAGCCCCAGCATTTT
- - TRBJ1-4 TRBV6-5 CASSRGAGPEKLFF TGTGCCAGCAGCCGCGGGGCAGGACCTGAAAAACTGTTTTTT